One TCR beta chain is described in this entry. Germline V lookup: CDR1 SNHLY, CDR2 FYNNEI. Trimming took 4 bases from V and 8 from J, leaving 14 bases between them. This CDR3 contains 13 residues. This record comes from a study of blood T cell repertoires in COVID-19. Looking at the study overall: COVID-19 samples collected from the United States, Italy and Spain covered acute and convalescent phases. The cDNA or gDNA used as material had been derived from T cells, B-cell-depleted T cells, or PBMCs.

Authors' processing steps: Estimates of nucleated cell counts were drawn from the amplification of reference gene primers. The method was immunoSEQ multiplex PCR; TCRdb's version includes in-frame clones alone and lacks a portion of them. V and J calls and clone size follow that table, whereas D and trimming were derived from the DNA. This table holds some 74,000 clones, approximately 78% found once. The chain uses TRBV2 and TRBJ1-2; a weak D match, TRBD1 (6 bases). Input material: peripheral blood. The receptor comes from a woman older than 75 with active or convalescent COVID-19. CDR3 nucleotides: TGTGCCAGCAGTGCAGGGGAAGCTCGAGGCTACACCTTC. Residues: CASSAGEARGYTF.